The clone carrying this TCR beta chain was detected only a few times. Its target is unknown. The entry originates in a study of CD8+ T cells in alopecia areata. About the study: Treated patients were given 5 to 10 mg oral tofacitinib twice daily. Dosing with tofacitinib proceeded for 6 to 18 months, followed by 6 months off drug.

In each case, RNA was isolated and then reverse transcribed into cDNA as the sequencing template. Generated by immunoSEQ multiplex PCR, the TCRdb table keeps only in-frame clones and is missing some. The data show about 69,000 clones, with approximately 61% seen just once and approximately 15% held by the top ten. Germline V lookup: CDR1 SEHNR, CDR2 FQNEAQ (reference sequence). The CDR3 consists of 14 residues. Trimming removed 5 bases at V and 5 bases at J, with 15 bases between. Whole-study results and caveats: Lesional scalp exceeded normal scalp in clonality, especially in alopecia totalis/universalis.

Sample: CD8+ T cells sorted from blood, taken at week 0. This receptor was identified in a human donor with alopecia areata. This chain joins TRBV7-9 and TRBJ2-5; unclear D gene. The CDR3 reads CASSHVDMEETQYF. The DNA of the CDR3 is TGTGCCAGCAGCCATGTTGATATGGAGGAGACCCAGTACTTC.